This passage covers 30 T cell receptor beta chains from one sample sequenced in a study of T cell responses to AZD1222 COVID-19 vaccine. The assay was immunoSEQ multiplex PCR, and TCRdb's table has in-frame clones only and misses some. Among about 120,000 clones listed, 89% were seen once. The material sequenced was peripheral blood, taken on day 0 of AZD1222 vaccination. The source is an adult in good health.

The chain combines TRBV19 with TRBJ1-2; 7 bases fit TRBD1. This CDR3 has 13 amino acids. V shed 6 bases and J 5 bases; nucleotides not matched to a gene: 6. Germline CDR1 and CDR2: LNHDA and SQIVND (reference sequence). CDR3 bases: TGTGCCAGTAGCCCCGGGACAGAGTATGGCTACACCTTC. Its protein product is CASSPGTEYGYTF. Together with reference TRBV19 and TRBJ1-2, the CDR3 gives the full variable domain: DGGITQSPKYLFRKEGQNVTLSCEQNLNHDAMYWYRQDPGQGLRLIYYSQIVNDFQKGDIAEGYSVSREKKESFPLTVTSAQKNPTAFYLCASSPGTEYGYTFGSGTRLTVV.

Of note for this clone: One junction end disagrees with the germline gene, perhaps due to a read error. The genes are TRBV10-3 and TRBJ1-3; no firm D call. Germline assignment: CDR1 ENHRY and CDR2 SYGVKD. This CDR3 is built from 12 residues. Written as DNA, the CDR3 is TGTGCCATCAGTGAGTTGGTAGGGCTGATGAGTTTT. The encoded protein is CAISELVGLMSF.

V is TRBV11-2 and J is TRBJ2-3; no clear D gene. Germline loops: CDR1 SGHAT, CDR2 FQNNGV. The CDR3 extends over 13 amino acids. Trimming left V 5 bases short and J 2 bases short, with 8 bases between. The CDR3 coding sequence is TGTGCCAGCAGCCCAATTTACACAGATACGCAGTATTTT. Its translation: CASSPIYTDTQYF.

This clone was seen a handful of times. The chain couples TRBV28 to TRBJ2-2; 10 nucleotides match TRBD1. The CDR3 is made up of 17 amino acids. V trimming: 2 bases; J trimming: 5 bases; junction bases outside the gene matches: 8. The germline gives CDR1 MDHEN, CDR2 SYDVKM. Written as DNA, the CDR3 is TGTGCCAGCAGTTTAGGACTGGGACAGGGGCTTACCGGGGAGCTGTTTTTT. Translation: CASSLGLGQGLTGELFF.

The chain carries TRBV7-2 and TRBJ2-3; 8 bases map to TRBD2. Germline CDR1 reads SGHTA; CDR2 reads FQGNSA. V trimming: 3 bases; J trimming: 1 base; junction bases outside the gene matches: 9. The length of the CDR3 is 17 residues. The CDR3 sequence is CASSLAAGVSGTDTQYF. The CDR3 region has the DNA TGTGCCAGCAGCTTGGCAGCGGGAGTATCGGGCACAGATACGCAGTATTTT.

This clone was seen a few times. The V call is TRBV5-1, the J call TRBJ1-6, with 10 bases lining up with TRBD1. The CDR3 spans 14 residues. The J segment lost 9 bases and the V segment lost 5 bases, leaving 5 bases of the junction unmatched. CDR1 and CDR2 (germline): SGHRS, YFSETQ. This CDR3 is CASRSGTGVSPLHF. The CDR3 coding sequence is TGCGCCAGCAGATCTGGGACAGGGGTTTCACCCCTCCACTTT.

J is TRBJ1-4 and V is TRBV19; D gene uncertain. Germline V CDR1 and CDR2: LNHDA, SQIVND (reference sequence). The germline V and J ends were trimmed by 6 bases and 0 bases, with 14 bases remaining between them. This CDR3 is built from 16 residues. CDR3 amino acids: CASRRLPTATNEKLFF. CDR3 coding DNA: TGTGCCAGTAGGAGATTACCGACGGCAACTAATGAAAAACTGTTTTTT.

V usage is TRBV6-5 and J usage is TRBJ2-2, with a possible D match to TRBD2 (6 bases). CDR1 is MNHEY, CDR2 SVGAGI, per germline. The length of the CDR3 is 15 residues. The ends were cut back, 4 bases at V and 3 bases at J, with 12 bases in the middle. The CDR3 loop reads CASSSPGVYTGELFF. The CDR3 DNA reads TGTGCCAGCAGTTCCCCGGGGGTATACACCGGGGAGCTGTTTTTT.

The chain links TRBV30 to TRBJ2-2; tentatively, D is TRBD1 (6 bases). Germline V gene sequence: CDR1 GTSNPN, CDR2 SVGIG (reference sequence). V lost 3 bases, J lost 0 bases, and 11 bases lay in between. The CDR3 is made up of 15 amino acids. In DNA form, the CDR3 reads TGTGCCTGGAGGATCCGGGACACGAACACCGGGGAGCTGTTTTTT. It specifies CAWRIRDTNTGELFF.

V usage is TRBV2 and J usage is TRBJ1-3, with D uncertain. Germline CDR1 and CDR2: SNHLY and FYNNEI. The CDR3 is 16 amino acids. V was pared by 6 bases and J by 2 bases, with 17 bases between. CDR3 region: CASSVLTQQTGNTIYF. CDR3 coding DNA: TGTGCCAGCAGCGTCCTCACTCAGCAAACTGGAAACACCATATATTTT.

A single count supports this clone. The rearrangement uses TRBV25-1 and TRBJ2-7; D unresolved. Trimming shortened V by 6 bases and J by 0 bases, and 15 bases separated the two germline ends. CDR1 MGHDK and CDR2 SYGVNS come from the germline V gene. The CDR3 is 15 amino acids. The CDR3 DNA reads TGTGCCAGCAGAAAAACAGATTCAGCCTCCTACGAGCAGTACTTC. This sequence encodes CASRKTDSASYEQYF.

V gene TRBV19 combines with J gene TRBJ2-5; 7 bases line up with TRBD1. Germline trimming cut 1 base from V and 8 bases from J; bases unmatched to any gene: 4. The CDR3 has 13 residues. Per germline, CDR1 LNHDA and CDR2 SQIVND (reference sequence). CDR3 DNA sequence: TGTGCCAGTAGTATAGGACAGGGCGTAACCCAGTACTTC. It specifies CASSIGQGVTQYF.

V usage is TRBV7-9 and J usage is TRBJ1-1; D unresolved. Germline CDR1 is SEHNR and CDR2 is FQNEAQ (reference sequence). The CDR3 extends over 14 amino acids. Trimming stripped 5 bases from V and 0 bases from J, with 10 bases between. The CDR3 region is CASSHDPLNTEAFF. CDR3 DNA: TGTGCCAGCAGCCATGACCCATTGAACACTGAAGCTTTCTTT.

This clone occurred once. The chain uses TRBV30 and TRBJ1-5, with D possibly TRBD1 on 5 matching bases. The CDR3 runs to 15 residues. Trimming removed 1 base at V and 3 bases at J, with 13 bases between. Per germline, CDR1 GTSNPN and CDR2 SVGIG (reference sequence). In DNA, the CDR3 is TGTGCCTGGAGTGCTCGAGGGGCGGACAATCAGCCCCAGCATTTT. Its translation is CAWSARGADNQPQHF. Full variable domain (remainder filled in from reference TRBV30 and TRBJ1-5): SQTIHQWPATLVQPVGSPLSLECTVEGTSNPNLYWYRQAAGRGLQLLFYSVGIGQISSEVPQNLSASRPQDRQFILSSKKLLLSDSGFYLCAWSARGADNQPQHFGDGTRLSIL.

J is TRBJ2-1 and V is TRBV12-3 or TRBV12-4, with TRBD2 matching 7 bases. The CDR3 has 13 residues. V dropped 1 base and J dropped 8; count of bases not matched to a gene: 2. This CDR3 is CASSLGTRDEQFF. The CDR3 DNA reads TGTGCCAGCAGTTTAGGGACTAGGGATGAGCAGTTCTTC.

J is TRBJ2-5 and V is TRBV5-1, with TRBD2 matching over 11 bases. Germline V gene sequence: CDR1 SGHRS, CDR2 YFSETQ. The junction had 19 bases not matched to a gene; V was cut back by 4 bases and J by 2 bases. This CDR3 region has 20 residues. CDR3 protein: CASSPGLAGGFPPLQETQYF. The CDR3 DNA is TGCGCCAGCAGCCCAGGACTAGCGGGCGGATTCCCCCCCCTACAAGAGACCCAGTACTTC.

The chain employs TRBV2 and TRBJ1-2; possible D gene TRBD1, 5 bases. The germline V and J ends were trimmed by 4 bases and 4 bases, with 10 bases remaining between them. CDR1 SNHLY and CDR2 FYNNEI come from the germline V gene. This CDR3 is built from 13 residues. The CDR3 DNA sequence: TGTGCCAGCAGTGGTGCAGGGACCTATGGCTACACCTTC. It is translated as CASSGAGTYGYTF.

The V and J genes are TRBV5-6 and TRBJ1-4, with no clear D. Trimming cost V 0 bases and J 4 bases, with 13 bases left between them. Germline values: CDR1 SGHDT, CDR2 YYEEEE. The CDR3 consists of 16 residues. CDR3: CASSLATGRGNEKLFF. The CDR3 nucleotides read TGTGCCAGCAGCTTGGCCACGGGGAGAGGTAATGAAAAACTGTTTTTT.

V usage is TRBV11-2 and J usage is TRBJ2-1, with D perhaps being TRBD1 or TRBD2 (5 bases each). Per germline, CDR1 SGHAT and CDR2 FQNNGV. The CDR3 loop spans 13 amino acids. Deletions cut 0 bases from V and 14 bases from J, with 14 bases between. CDR3 protein: CASSLEWGAGKFF. In DNA, the CDR3 is TGTGCCAGCAGCTTAGAATGGGGAGCAGGGAAGTTCTTC.

V is TRBV5-1 and J is TRBJ2-7; perhaps TRBD1 as D (6 bases). Trimming removed 4 bases at V and 1 base at J, with 12 bases between. The CDR3 is 14 amino acids. Germline V gene data show CDR1 as SGHRS and CDR2 as YFSETQ. The chain's CDR3 is CASSADSTSYEQYF. In DNA, the CDR3 is TGCGCCAGCAGCGCGGACAGCACGTCCTACGAGCAGTACTTC.

The V call is TRBV19, the J call TRBJ2-1; possible D gene TRBD1, 5 bases. V was pared by 6 bases and J by 5 bases, with 17 bases between. Germline lookup yields CDR1 LNHDA and CDR2 SQIVND (reference sequence). CDR3 length: 15 residues. CDR3 DNA sequence: TGTGCCAGTAGGCCTGTCCCAGGGCTAGACAATGAGCAGTTCTTC. The encoded protein is CASRPVPGLDNEQFF.

V usage is TRBV4-2 and J usage is TRBJ2-5; TRBD2 matches 13 bases. J was trimmed by 4 bases and V by 1 base; bases with no gene match: 12. The length of the CDR3 is 19 residues. Germline CDR1 is LGHNA and CDR2 is YNFKEQ. The CDR3 reads CASSQGGTSGVGRGETQYF. CDR3 bases: TGTGCCAGCAGCCAAGGAGGGACTAGCGGGGTGGGGCGTGGAGAGACCCAGTACTTC.

This chain connects TRBV14 to TRBJ2-7, with a possible D match to TRBD1 (5 bases). Germline CDR1 is SGHDN and CDR2 is FVKESK. Trimming removed 1 base from V and 9 bases from J, with 10 bases in between. The CDR3 loop spans 12 amino acids. The CDR3 is CASSQVLQGQYF. As DNA, the CDR3 is TGTGCCAGCAGCCAAGTCCTGCAGGGGCAGTACTTC.

The V call is TRBV7-7, the J call TRBJ2-3, with D maybe TRBD1 (6 bases). The germline V and J ends were trimmed by 5 bases and 0 bases, with 12 bases remaining between them. The CDR3 is made up of 15 amino acids. Germline CDR1 and CDR2: SSHAT and FNYEAQ (reference sequence). The DNA of the CDR3 is TGTGCCAGCAGCCTAGACAGGACTAGCACAGATACGCAGTATTTT. Translating gives CASSLDRTSTDTQYF.

The chain employs TRBV14 and TRBJ1-1; 7 bases map to TRBD1. The CDR3 has 12 amino acids. Trimming cost V 2 bases and J 7 bases; bases outside gene matches: 1. Germline V gives CDR1 SGHDN, CDR2 FVKESK. The CDR3 nucleotides are TGTGCCAGCAGCCAAAACAGGGGTGAAGCTTTCTTT. Encoded protein: CASSQNRGEAFF.

This chain links TRBV11-2 with TRBJ1-1, with D uncertain. The V end lost 5 bases, the J end lost 8 bases, and 15 bases lay between the germline ends. Per the germline V gene, CDR1 is SGHAT and CDR2 is FQNNGV. The CDR3 is 13 residues long. The CDR3 DNA follows: TGTGCCAGCAGCGGTCGGGTGGCCGCGGAAGCTTTCTTT. Protein sequence: CASSGRVAAEAFF. The variable domain in full, with the rest retrieved from reference TRBV11-2 and TRBJ1-1, is EAGVAQSPRYKIIEKRQSVAFWCNPISGHATLYWYQQILGQGPKLLIQFQNNGVVDDSQLPKDRFSAERLKGVDSTLKIQPAKLEDSAVYLCASSGRVAAEAFFGQGTRLTVV.

The chain combines TRBV3-1 (or the pseudogene TRBV3-2) with TRBJ2-7, with D hard to call. The V end was cut by 0 bases, the J end by 0 bases, with 9 bases between. This CDR3 spans 15 amino acids. The germline V gene encodes CDR1 LGHDT and CDR2 YNNKEL (reference sequence). CDR3 amino acids: CASSQDLVSSYEQYF. CDR3 nucleotides: TGTGCCAGCAGCCAAGACCTAGTGAGCTCCTACGAGCAGTACTTC.

This chain joins TRBV7-9 and TRBJ2-1; perhaps TRBD2 as D (6 bases). The CDR3 consists of 15 residues. V lost 2 bases, J lost 3 bases, and 11 bases lay in between. CDR1 is SEHNR, CDR2 FQNEAQ, per germline (reference sequence). The CDR3 coding sequence is TGTGCCAGCAGCTTAAGTGGGAGGCTCTACAATGAGCAGTTCTTC. Translation: CASSLSGRLYNEQFF.

The rearrangement joins TRBV10-1 to TRBJ2-2; 7 positions match TRBD2. Germline V gene sequence: CDR1 WNHNN, CDR2 SYGVQD (reference sequence). The CDR3 is 15 residues long. V trimming: 4 bases; J trimming: 6 bases; junction bases outside the gene matches: 8. The CDR3 DNA reads as TGCGCCAGCAGTGGACCGCGGGAGAGAGCCGGGGAGCTGTTTTTT. It translates to CASSGPRERAGELFF.

The V and J genes are TRBV30 and TRBJ2-7; perhaps TRBD1 as D (5 bases). Germline V gene lookup returns CDR1 GTSNPN and CDR2 SVGIG (reference sequence). This CDR3 has 14 residues. The V end was cut by 2 bases, the J end by 3 bases, with 14 bases between. CDR3 protein: CAWSSSGWNYEQYF. The CDR3 DNA is TGTGCCTGGAGTAGTTCAGGGTGGAACTACGAGCAGTACTTC. Drawing the rest from reference TRBV30 and TRBJ2-7, the complete variable domain is SQTIHQWPATLVQPVGSPLSLECTVEGTSNPNLYWYRQAAGRGLQLLFYSVGIGQISSEVPQNLSASRPQDRQFILSSKKLLLSDSGFYLCAWSSSGWNYEQYFGPGTRLTVT.